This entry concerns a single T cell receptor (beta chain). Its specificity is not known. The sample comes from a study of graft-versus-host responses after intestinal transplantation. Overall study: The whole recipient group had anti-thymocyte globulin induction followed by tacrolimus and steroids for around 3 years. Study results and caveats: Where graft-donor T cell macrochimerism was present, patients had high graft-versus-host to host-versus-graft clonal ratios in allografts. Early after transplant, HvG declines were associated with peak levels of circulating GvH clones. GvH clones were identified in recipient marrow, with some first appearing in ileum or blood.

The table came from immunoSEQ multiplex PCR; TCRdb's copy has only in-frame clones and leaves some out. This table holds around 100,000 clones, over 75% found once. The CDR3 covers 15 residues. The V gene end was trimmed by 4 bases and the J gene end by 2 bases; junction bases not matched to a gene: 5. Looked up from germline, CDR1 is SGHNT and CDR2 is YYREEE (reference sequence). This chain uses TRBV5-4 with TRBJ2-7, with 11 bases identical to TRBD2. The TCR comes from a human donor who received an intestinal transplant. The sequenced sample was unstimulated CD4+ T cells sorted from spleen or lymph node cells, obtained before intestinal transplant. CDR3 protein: CASSRTSGSPYEQYF. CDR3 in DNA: TGTGCCAGCAGCCGAACTAGCGGGAGTCCCTACGAGCAGTACTTC. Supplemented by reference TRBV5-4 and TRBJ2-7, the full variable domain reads ETGVTQSPTHLIKTRGQQVTLRCSSQSGHNTVSWYQQALGQGPQFIFQYYREEENGRGNFPPRFSGLQFPNYSSELNVNALELDDSALYLCASSRTSGSPYEQYFGPGTRLTVT.